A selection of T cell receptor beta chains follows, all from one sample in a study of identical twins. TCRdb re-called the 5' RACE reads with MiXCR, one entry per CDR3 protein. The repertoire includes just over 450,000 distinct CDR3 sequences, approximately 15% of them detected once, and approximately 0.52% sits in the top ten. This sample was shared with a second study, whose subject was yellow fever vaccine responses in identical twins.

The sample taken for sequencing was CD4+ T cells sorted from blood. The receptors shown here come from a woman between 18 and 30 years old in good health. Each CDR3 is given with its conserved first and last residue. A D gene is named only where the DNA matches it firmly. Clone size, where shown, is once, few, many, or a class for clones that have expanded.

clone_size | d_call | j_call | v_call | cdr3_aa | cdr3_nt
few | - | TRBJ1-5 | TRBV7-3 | CASSLGEGQPQHF | TGTGCCAGCAGCTTAGGGGAGGGGCAGCCCCAGCATTTT
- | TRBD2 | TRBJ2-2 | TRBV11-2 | CASSSPTLAGGLGGELFF | TGTGCCAGCAGCTCCCCGACCCTAGCGGGGGGGCTAGGCGGGGAGCTGTTTTTT
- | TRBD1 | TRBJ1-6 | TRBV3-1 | CASSPKGQKNSPLHF | TGTGCCAGCAGCCCAAAGGGACAGAAAAATTCACCCCTCCACTTT
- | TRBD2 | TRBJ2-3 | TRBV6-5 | CASSYSMGGGASTDTQYF | TGTGCCAGCAGTTACTCGATGGGCGGGGGTGCCAGCACAGATACGCAGTATTTT
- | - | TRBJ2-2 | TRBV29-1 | CSVWTANTGELFF | TGCAGCGTGTGGACGGCGAACACCGGGGAGCTGTTTTTT
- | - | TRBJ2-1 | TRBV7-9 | CASSRTDRGLNEQFF | TGTGCCAGCAGCCGGACAGATAGGGGACTCAATGAGCAGTTCTTC
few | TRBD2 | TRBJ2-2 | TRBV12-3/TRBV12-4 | CASSPSRLAGNTGELFF | TGTGCCAGCAGTCCCTCCCGACTAGCGGGAAACACCGGGGAGCTGTTTTTT
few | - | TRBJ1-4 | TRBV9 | CASSVSGTSNEKLFF | TGTGCCAGCAGCGTGTCCGGGACATCTAATGAAAAACTGTTTTTT
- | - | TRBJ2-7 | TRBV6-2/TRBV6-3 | CASSSVIVAYEQYF | TGTGCCAGCAGTTCGGTCATCGTTGCCTACGAGCAGTACTTC
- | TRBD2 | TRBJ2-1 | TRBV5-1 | CASRPRGSGGSSYNEQFF | TGCGCCAGCCGCCCAAGAGGGAGCGGGGGGAGCTCCTACAATGAGCAGTTCTTC
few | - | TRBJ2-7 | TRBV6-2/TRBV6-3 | CASSYSTSEQYF | TGTGCCAGCAGTTACTCGACAAGCGAGCAGTACTTC
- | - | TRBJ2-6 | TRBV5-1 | CASSVNTLGSGANVLTF | TGCGCCAGCAGCGTCAATACACTTGGCTCTGGGGCCAACGTCCTGACTTTC
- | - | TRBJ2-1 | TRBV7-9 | CASSPAGSQDNEQFF | TGTGCCAGCAGCCCGGCCGGCAGTCAGGACAATGAGCAGTTCTTC
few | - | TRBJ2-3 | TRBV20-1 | CSVDQGRADTQYF | TGCAGTGTAGATCAGGGAAGGGCAGATACGCAGTATTTT
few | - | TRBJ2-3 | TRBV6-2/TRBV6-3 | CASSGLAKTTSTDTQYF | TGTGCCAGCAGTGGCCTAGCGAAAACCACTAGCACAGATACGCAGTATTTT
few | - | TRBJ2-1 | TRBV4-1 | CASSPIGGGGDEQFF | TGCGCCAGCAGCCCCATAGGAGGGGGAGGCGATGAGCAGTTCTTC
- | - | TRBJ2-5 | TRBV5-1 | CASKRGVGVEETQYF | TGCGCCAGCAAAAGGGGGGTTGGAGTTGAAGAGACCCAGTACTTC
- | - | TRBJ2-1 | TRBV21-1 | CASSKNNGAGRNEQFF | TGTGCCAGCAGCAAAAATAATGGGGCAGGGAGGAATGAGCAGTTCTTC
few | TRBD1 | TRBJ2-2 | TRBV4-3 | CASSQDRQGANTGELFF | TGCGCCAGCAGCCAAGATAGGCAGGGGGCGAACACCGGGGAGCTGTTTTTT
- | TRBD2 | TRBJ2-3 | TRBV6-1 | CASSELTSGSRPSTDTQYF | TGTGCCAGCAGTGAATTGACTAGCGGGAGCCGCCCAAGCACAGATACGCAGTATTTT
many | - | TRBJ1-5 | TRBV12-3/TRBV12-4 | CASRPNGGSGQPQHF | TGTGCCAGCAGACCTAATGGGGGGTCCGGGCAGCCCCAGCATTTT
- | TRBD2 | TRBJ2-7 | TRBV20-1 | CSAMRLAGAEQYF | TGCAGTGCTATGAGACTAGCGGGAGCCGAGCAGTACTTC
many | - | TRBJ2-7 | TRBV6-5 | CASSYSSLGGSEQYF | TGTGCCAGCAGTTACTCGAGTTTGGGGGGTTCCGAGCAGTACTTC
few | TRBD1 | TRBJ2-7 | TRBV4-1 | CASSQFLTGTEDYEQYF | TGCGCCAGCAGCCAGTTTTTAACCGGGACAGAGGATTACGAGCAGTACTTC
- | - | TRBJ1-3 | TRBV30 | CAWSHPSGNTIYF | TGTGCCTGGAGTCACCCCTCTGGAAACACCATATATTTT
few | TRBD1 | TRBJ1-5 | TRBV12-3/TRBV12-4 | CASSSRTGVSDQPQHF | TGTGCCAGCAGTTCCCGGACAGGGGTGAGTGATCAGCCCCAGCATTTT
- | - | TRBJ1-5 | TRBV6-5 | CASSSKNLGNQPQHF | TGTGCCAGCAGTTCGAAGAACTTGGGCAATCAGCCCCAGCATTTT
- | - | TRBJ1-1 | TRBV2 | CARTRAGGTEAFF | TGTGCCAGAACCAGGGCGGGGGGCACTGAAGCTTTCTTT
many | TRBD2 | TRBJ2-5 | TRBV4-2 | CASSQDGSGTDQETQYF | TGTGCCAGCAGCCAAGACGGTAGCGGGACTGACCAAGAGACCCAGTACTTC
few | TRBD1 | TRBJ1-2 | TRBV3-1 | CASSQRQGTGYTF | TGTGCCAGCAGCCAAAGACAGGGAACTGGCTACACCTTC
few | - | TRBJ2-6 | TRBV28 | CASSNPSGANVLTF | TGTGCCAGCAGTAATCCCTCTGGGGCCAACGTCCTGACTTTC
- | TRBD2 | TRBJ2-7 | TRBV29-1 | CSGWEGPSYEQYF | TGCAGCGGATGGGAGGGCCCATCCTACGAGCAGTACTTC
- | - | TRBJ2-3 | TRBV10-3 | CAINQGSSDTQYF | TGTGCCATCAACCAGGGCTCATCTGATACGCAGTATTTT
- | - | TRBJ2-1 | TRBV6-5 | CASSDRLGEQFF | TGTGCCAGCAGCGACAGGTTAGGTGAGCAGTTCTTC
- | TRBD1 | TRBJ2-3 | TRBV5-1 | CASSNTGQGGDTQYF | TGCGCCAGCAGCAATACGGGACAGGGTGGTGATACGCAGTATTTT
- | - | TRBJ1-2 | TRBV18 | CASSPGRGNYGYTF | TGTGCCAGCTCACCAGGCCGGGGTAACTATGGCTACACCTTC
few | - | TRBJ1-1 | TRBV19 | CASSIVTGFGTEAFF | TGTGCCAGTAGTATAGTAACAGGGTTTGGCACTGAAGCTTTCTTT
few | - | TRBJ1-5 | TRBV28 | CASPDNGRSPNQPQHF | TGTGCCAGCCCCGACAATGGCAGATCCCCGAATCAGCCCCAGCATTTT
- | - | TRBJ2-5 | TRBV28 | CASSLPQGILPGGWETQYF | TGTGCCAGCAGTTTGCCCCAGGGAATATTACCGGGTGGATGGGAGACCCAGTACTTC
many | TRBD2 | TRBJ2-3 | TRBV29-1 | CSVPTSGSGDTQYF | TGCAGCGTCCCGACTAGCGGGAGTGGAGATACGCAGTATTTT
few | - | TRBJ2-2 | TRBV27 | CASSLSVNGELFF | TGTGCCAGCAGTTTATCGGTAAACGGGGAGCTGTTTTTT
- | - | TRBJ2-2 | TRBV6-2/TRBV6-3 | CASSYPSHKPRRGELFF | TGTGCCAGCAGTTACCCGTCTCATAAGCCCCGGAGAGGGGAGCTGTTTTTT
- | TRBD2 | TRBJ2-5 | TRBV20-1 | CSARPWASGQETQYF | TGCAGTGCCCGCCCTTGGGCTAGCGGACAAGAGACCCAGTACTTC
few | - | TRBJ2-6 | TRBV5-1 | CASSLAPRGGANVLTF | TGCGCCAGCAGCTTGGCCCCTAGGGGGGGGGCCAACGTCCTGACTTTC
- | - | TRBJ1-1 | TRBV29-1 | CSVGARTLNTEAFF | TGTAGCGTTGGAGCCCGGACACTGAACACTGAAGCTTTCTTT
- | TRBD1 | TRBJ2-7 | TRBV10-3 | CAISESTGAYEQYF | TGTGCCATCAGTGAGTCGACAGGGGCTTACGAGCAGTACTTC
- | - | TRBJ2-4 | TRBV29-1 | CSVGGAGTLAKNIQYF | TGCAGCGTTGGGGGTGCAGGGACCTTAGCCAAAAACATTCAGTACTTC
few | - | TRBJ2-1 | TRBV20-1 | CSAHRGGGGNEQFF | TGCAGTGCTCACAGGGGAGGCGGGGGGAATGAGCAGTTCTTC
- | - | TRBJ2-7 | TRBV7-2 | CASSLALLVGEQYF | TGTGCCAGCAGCTTAGCGTTGTTGGTGGGGGAGCAGTACTTC
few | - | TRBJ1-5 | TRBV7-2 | CASSLGGQSNQPQHF | TGTGCCAGCAGCTTAGGTGGACAGTCCAATCAGCCCCAGCATTTT
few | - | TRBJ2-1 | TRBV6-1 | CASSADGSSYNEQFF | TGTGCCAGCAGCGCCGACGGGAGCTCCTACAATGAGCAGTTCTTC
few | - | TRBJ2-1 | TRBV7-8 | CASSSSGARREDEQFF | TGTGCCAGCAGCTCCTCGGGGGCTAGAAGGGAGGATGAGCAGTTCTTC
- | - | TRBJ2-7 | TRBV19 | CASSSAGGYEQYF | TGTGCCAGTAGTTCAGCCGGGGGCTACGAGCAGTACTTC
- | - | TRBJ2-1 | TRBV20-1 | CSARGRPTGNEQFF | TGCAGTGCTAGGGGCAGACCAACGGGGAATGAGCAGTTCTTC